This T cell receptor beta chain appears in the sequencing data of a study of T cell responses to AZD1222 COVID-19 vaccine. As concerns this clone: Antigen unknown. At one of its ends the junction is not consistent with the germline gene, which may arise from a read error.

Findings of the study overall: Dominant CD4 TCR responses targeted spike regions 160-218 and 743-854.

Using immunoSEQ multiplex PCR, the repertoire was profiled, and TCRdb retains in-frame clones only, with some absent. Of 150,000 to 200,000 clones listed, about 86% are singletons. The CDR3 is made up of 13 amino acids. Germline values: CDR1 MNHNY, CDR2 SVGAGI (reference sequence). The sample was peripheral blood, taken 28 days after the second AZD1222 dose. This chain connects TRBV6-6 to TRBJ1-2; 10 bases agree with TRBD1. The source of this sequence is an adult who received the AZD1222 COVID-19 vaccine. CDR3 DNA: TGTGCCAGCAGGGAACCGGGACAGGGGATTAATGCCTTC. Its protein is CASREPGQGINAF.